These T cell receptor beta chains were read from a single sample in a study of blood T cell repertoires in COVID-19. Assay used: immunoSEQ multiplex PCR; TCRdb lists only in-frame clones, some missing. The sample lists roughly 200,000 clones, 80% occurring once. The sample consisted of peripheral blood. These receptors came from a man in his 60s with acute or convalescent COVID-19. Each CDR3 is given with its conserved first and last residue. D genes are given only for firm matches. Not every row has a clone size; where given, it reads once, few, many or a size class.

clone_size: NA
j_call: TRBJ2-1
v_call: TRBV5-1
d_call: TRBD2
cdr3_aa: CASTASGTSGKSSYNEQFF
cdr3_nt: TGCGCCAGCACCGCCTCCGGGACTAGCGGGAAGAGCTCCTACAATGAGCAGTTCTTC

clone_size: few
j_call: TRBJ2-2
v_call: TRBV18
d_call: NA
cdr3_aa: CASSFRTGELFF
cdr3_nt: TGTGCCAGCTCATTCCGTACCGGGGAGCTGTTTTTT

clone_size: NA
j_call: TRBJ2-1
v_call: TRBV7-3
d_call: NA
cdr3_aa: CASSSDGSYNEQFF
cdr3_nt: TGTGCCAGCAGCTCCGACGGGAGCTACAATGAGCAGTTCTTC

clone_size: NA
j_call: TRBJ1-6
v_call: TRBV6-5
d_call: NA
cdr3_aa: CASNRGINSPLHF
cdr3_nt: TGTGCCAGCAATAGGGGGATCAATTCACCCCTCCACTTT

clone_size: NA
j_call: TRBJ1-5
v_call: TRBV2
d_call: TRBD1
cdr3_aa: CASRDRGNQPQHF
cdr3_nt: TGTGCCAGCCGGGACAGGGGAAATCAGCCCCAGCATTTT

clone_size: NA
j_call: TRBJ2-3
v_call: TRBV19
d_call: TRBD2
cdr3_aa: CASSTVPSRAGLTDTQYF
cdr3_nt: TGTGCCAGTAGTACTGTGCCTTCGAGAGCGGGGCTCACAGATACGCAGTATTTT

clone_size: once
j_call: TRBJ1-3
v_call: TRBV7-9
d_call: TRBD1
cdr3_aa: CASSPRAGGLDTIYF
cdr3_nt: TGTGCCAGCAGCCCGCGGGCAGGGGGTTTGGACACCATATATTTT

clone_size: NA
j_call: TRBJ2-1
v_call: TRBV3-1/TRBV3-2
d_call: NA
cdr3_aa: CASSQTRTFEQFF
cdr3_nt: TGTGCCAGCAGCCAGACTAGGACTTTTGAGCAGTTCTTC

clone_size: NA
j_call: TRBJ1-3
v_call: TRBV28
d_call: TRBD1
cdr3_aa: CASIPRTGVSGNTIYF
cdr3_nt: TGTGCCAGTATACCGAGGACAGGAGTCTCTGGAAACACCATATATTTT

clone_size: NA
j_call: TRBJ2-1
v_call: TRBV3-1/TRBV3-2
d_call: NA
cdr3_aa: CASSQEQGARFF
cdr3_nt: TGTGCCAGCAGCCAAGAACAGGGAGCAAGGTTCTTC

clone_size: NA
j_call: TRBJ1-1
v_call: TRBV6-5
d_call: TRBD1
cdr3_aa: CASRPRQGRRTEAFF
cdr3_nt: TGTGCCAGCAGGCCCCGACAGGGCCGAAGGACTGAAGCTTTCTTT

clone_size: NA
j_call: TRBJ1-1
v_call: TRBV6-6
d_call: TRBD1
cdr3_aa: CASSSYRQGNTEAFF
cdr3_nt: TGTGCCAGCAGTTCCTATAGACAGGGAAACACTGAAGCTTTCTTT

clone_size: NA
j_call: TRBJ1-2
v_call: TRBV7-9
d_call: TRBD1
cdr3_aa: CASSFGTAYGYTF
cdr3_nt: TGTGCCAGCAGCTTCGGGACAGCCTATGGCTACACCTTC

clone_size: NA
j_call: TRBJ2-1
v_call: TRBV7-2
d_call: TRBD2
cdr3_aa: CASRKTGTSGGPAFF
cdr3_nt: TGTGCCAGCAGGAAAACCGGGACTAGCGGGGGCCCGGCGTTCTTC

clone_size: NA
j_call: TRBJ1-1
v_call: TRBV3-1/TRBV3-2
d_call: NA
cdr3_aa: CASSLTSGFEAFF
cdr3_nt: TGTGCCAGCAGCCTTACCTCCGGGTTTGAAGCTTTCTTT

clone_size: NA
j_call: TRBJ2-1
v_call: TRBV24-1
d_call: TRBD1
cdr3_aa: CATSDHDRGSYNEQFF
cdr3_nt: TGTGCCACCAGTGATCACGACAGGGGCTCCTACAATGAGCAGTTCTTC

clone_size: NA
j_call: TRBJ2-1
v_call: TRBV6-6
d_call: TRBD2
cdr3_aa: CASSPSAGEQFF
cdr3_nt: TGTGCCAGCAGTCCTTCAGCGGGGGAGCAGTTCTTC

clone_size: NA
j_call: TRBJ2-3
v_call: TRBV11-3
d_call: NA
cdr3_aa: CASSSQPGLTQYF
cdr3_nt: TGTGCCAGCAGCTCCCAGCCAGGGTTAACGCAGTATTTT

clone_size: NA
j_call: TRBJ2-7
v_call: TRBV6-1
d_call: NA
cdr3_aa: CASSEWTYYEQYF
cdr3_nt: TGTGCCAGCAGTGAATGGACATACTACGAGCAGTACTTC

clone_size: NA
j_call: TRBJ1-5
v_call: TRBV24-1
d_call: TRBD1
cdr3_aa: CATSDSGQGAHNSNQPQHF
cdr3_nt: TGTGCCACCAGTGATTCGGGACAGGGGGCTCATAATAGCAATCAGCCCCAGCATTTT

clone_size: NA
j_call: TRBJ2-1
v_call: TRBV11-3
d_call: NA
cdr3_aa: CASSLASPYNEQFF
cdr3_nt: TGTGCCAGCAGCTTAGCTAGCCCCTACAATGAGCAGTTCTTC

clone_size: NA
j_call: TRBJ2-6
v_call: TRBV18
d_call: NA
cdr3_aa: CASSSISGANVLTF
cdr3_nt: TGTGCCAGCTCGTCAATCTCTGGGGCCAACGTCCTGACTTTC

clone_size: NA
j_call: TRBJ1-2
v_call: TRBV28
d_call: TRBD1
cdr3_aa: CASSFPDRGYGGYTF
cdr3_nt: TGTGCCAGCAGTTTTCCTGACAGGGGGTATGGTGGCTACACCTTC

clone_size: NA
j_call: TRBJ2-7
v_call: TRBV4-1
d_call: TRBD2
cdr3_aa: CASSQDRLAGTYEQYF
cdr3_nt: TGCGCCAGCAGCCAAGATCGACTAGCTGGGACCTACGAGCAGTACTTC

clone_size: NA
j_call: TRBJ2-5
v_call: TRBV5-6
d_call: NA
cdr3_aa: CASSSAGKETQYF
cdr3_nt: TGTGCCAGCAGTTCAGCAGGCAAAGAGACCCAGTACTTC

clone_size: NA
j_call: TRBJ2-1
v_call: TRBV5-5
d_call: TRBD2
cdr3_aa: CASSFLRGGYNEQFF
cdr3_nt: TGTGCCAGCAGCTTCCTCCGGGGGGGCTACAATGAGCAGTTCTTC

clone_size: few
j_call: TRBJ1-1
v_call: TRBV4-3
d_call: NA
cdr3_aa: CASSQDLAGNTEAFF
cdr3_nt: TGCGCCAGCAGCCAAGATCTCGCGGGGAACACTGAAGCTTTCTTT

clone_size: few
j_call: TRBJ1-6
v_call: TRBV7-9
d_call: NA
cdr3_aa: CASSLSGRDSPLHF
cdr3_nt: TGTGCCAGCAGCTTGTCGGGAAGGGATTCACCCCTCCACTTT

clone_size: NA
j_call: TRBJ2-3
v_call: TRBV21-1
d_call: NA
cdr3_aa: CASIPSGTDHVHPSTDTQYF
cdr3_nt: TGTGCCAGCATCCCCTCCGGGACAGATCACGTTCACCCTTCCACAGATACGCAGTATTTT

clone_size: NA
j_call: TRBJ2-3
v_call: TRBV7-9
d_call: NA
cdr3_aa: CASSLAVGRQGTQYF
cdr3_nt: TGTGCCAGCAGCTTAGCGGTCGGCAGGCAGGGTACGCAGTATTTT

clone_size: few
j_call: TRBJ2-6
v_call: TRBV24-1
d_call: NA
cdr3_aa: CATSRVVSGANVLTF
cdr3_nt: TGTGCCACCAGCAGGGTTGTCTCTGGGGCCAACGTCCTGACTTTC

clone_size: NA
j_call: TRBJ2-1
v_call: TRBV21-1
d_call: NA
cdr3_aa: CASSATVYNEQFF
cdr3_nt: TGTGCCAGCAGCGCTACAGTTTACAATGAGCAGTTCTTC

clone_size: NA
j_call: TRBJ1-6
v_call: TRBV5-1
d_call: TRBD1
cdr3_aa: CASSFTGEDSPLHF
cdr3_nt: TGCGCCAGCAGCTTTACAGGGGAAGATTCACCCCTCCACTTT

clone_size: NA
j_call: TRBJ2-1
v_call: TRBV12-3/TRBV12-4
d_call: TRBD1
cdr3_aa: CASRRQGRDEQFF
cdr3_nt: TGTGCCAGCAGAAGACAGGGGAGAGATGAGCAGTTCTTC

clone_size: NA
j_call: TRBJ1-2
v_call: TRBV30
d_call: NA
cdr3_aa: CAWSWGGADGYTF
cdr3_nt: TGTGCCTGGAGTTGGGGGGGAGCCGATGGCTACACCTTC

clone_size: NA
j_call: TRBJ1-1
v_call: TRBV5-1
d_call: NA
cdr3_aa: CASRPTGNTEAFF
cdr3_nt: TGCGCCAGCAGGCCGACAGGGAACACTGAAGCTTTCTTT

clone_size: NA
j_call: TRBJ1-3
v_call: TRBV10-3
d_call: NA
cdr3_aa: CAIRFSFWGGDTIYF
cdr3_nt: TGTGCCATCCGCTTCTCATTCTGGGGGGGAGACACCATATATTTT

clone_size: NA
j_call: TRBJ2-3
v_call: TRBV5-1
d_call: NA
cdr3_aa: CASSFAGLPDTQYF
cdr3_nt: TGCGCCAGCAGTTTCGCGGGACTCCCAGATACGCAGTATTTT

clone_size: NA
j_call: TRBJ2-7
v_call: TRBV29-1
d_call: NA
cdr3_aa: CSVDERLPAYEQYF
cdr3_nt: TGCAGCGTTGACGAGCGGTTACCTGCCTACGAGCAGTACTTC

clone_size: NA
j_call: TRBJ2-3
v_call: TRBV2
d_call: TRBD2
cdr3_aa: CASSGGAGDTQYF
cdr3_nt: TGTGCCAGCAGCGGGGGGGCCGGAGATACGCAGTATTTT

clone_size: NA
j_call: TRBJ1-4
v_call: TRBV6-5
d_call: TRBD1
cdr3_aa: CASSYGQGVGEKLFF
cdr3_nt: TGTGCCAGCAGTTACGGACAGGGTGTGGGTGAAAAACTGTTTTTT

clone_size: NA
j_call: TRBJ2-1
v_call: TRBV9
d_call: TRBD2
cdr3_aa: CASSVGSGMINEQFF
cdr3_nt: TGTGCCAGCAGCGTAGGTAGCGGGATGATCAATGAGCAGTTCTTC

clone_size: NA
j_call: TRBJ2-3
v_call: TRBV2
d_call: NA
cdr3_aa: CASSETPNTQYF
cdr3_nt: TGTGCCAGCAGTGAGACTCCTAATACGCAGTATTTT

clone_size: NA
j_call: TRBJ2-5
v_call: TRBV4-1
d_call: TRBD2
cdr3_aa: CASSPQTSGKETQYF
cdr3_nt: TGCGCCAGCAGCCCCCAGACTAGCGGAAAAGAGACCCAGTACTTC

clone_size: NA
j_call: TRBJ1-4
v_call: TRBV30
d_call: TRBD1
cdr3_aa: CAWSDRGNEKLFF
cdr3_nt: TGTGCCTGGAGTGACAGGGGTAATGAAAAACTGTTTTTT

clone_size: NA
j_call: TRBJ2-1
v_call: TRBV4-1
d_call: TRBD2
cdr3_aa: CASSQDRAGGYNEQFF
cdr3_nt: TGCGCCAGCAGCCAAGATAGGGCGGGGGGATACAATGAGCAGTTCTTC